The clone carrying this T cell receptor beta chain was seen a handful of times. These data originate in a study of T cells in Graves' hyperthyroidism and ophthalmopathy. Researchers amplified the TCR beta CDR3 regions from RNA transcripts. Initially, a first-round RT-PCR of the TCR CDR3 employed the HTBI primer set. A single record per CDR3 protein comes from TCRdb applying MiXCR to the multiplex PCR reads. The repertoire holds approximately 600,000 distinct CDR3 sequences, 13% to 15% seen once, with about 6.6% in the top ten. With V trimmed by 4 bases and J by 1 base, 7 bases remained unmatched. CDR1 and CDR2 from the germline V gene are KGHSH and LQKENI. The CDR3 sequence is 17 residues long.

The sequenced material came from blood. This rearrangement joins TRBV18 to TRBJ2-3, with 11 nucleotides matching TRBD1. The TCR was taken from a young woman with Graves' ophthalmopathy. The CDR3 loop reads CASSQWTGGAGTDTQYF. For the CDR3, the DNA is TGTGCCAGCTCACAATGGACAGGGGGCGCAGGCACAGATACGCAGTATTTT.